This is a list of T cell receptor beta chains from one sample in a study of CD8+ T cells in alopecia areata. Generated by immunoSEQ multiplex PCR, the TCRdb table keeps only in-frame clones and is missing some. The sample records roughly 200,000 clones, about 60% being singletons. The sequencing here drew on CD8+ T cells sorted from blood, taken at week 24, from a patient treated with tofacitinib. The receptor set was obtained from a human donor with alopecia areata. The CDR3 runs from the conserved cysteine through the conserved F or W. D genes are given only for firm matches. Some rows mark clone size as missing; the rest say once, few, many or name a class of expanded clone.

D	V	J	size	DNA	CDR3
-	TRBV30	TRBJ1-4	-	TGTGCCTGGAGCGGGACGGGGAACGAACTGTTTTTT	CAWSGTGNELFF
-	TRBV9	TRBJ2-5	-	TGTGCCAGCAGCGTAGTTCCAGGGCAAGAGACCCAGTACTTC	CASSVVPGQETQYF
-	TRBV27	TRBJ2-1	-	TGTGCCAGCAGTTTAGGGGGAAATGAGCAGTTCTTC	CASSLGGNEQFF
-	TRBV5-1	TRBJ1-2	-	TGCGCCAGCAGCATAACTCCAGGGAATCCGCTAGGCTACACCTTC	CASSITPGNPLGYTF
-	TRBV6-5	TRBJ2-1	-	TGTGCCAGCAGTCGACCGTACAATGAGCAGTTCTTC	CASSRPYNEQFF
-	TRBV4-1	TRBJ2-7	-	TGCGCCAGCAGCCCGAGTTCGGGTACTAGAGCCTACGAGCAGTACTTC	CASSPSSGTRAYEQYF
-	TRBV9	TRBJ2-5	once	TGTGCCAGCAGCCCCTGGGGCGGCCTCGAGGCCCAGTACTTC	CASSPWGGLEAQYF
-	TRBV2	TRBJ2-2	-	TGTGCCAGCAGTACTGGGGCCGGGAACACCGGGGAGCTGTTTTTT	CASSTGAGNTGELFF
-	TRBV7-9	TRBJ2-7	few	TGTGCCAGCAGCTTCAGGGACTACGAGCAGTACTTC	CASSFRDYEQYF
TRBD2	TRBV29-1	TRBJ2-1	-	TGCAGCTCTAGGGAGGGCAATGAGCAGTTCTTC	CSSREGNEQFF
-	TRBV29-1	TRBJ2-3	-	TGCAGCGTTGCAGGGCCCACAGATACGCAGTATTTT	CSVAGPTDTQYF
TRBD1	TRBV27	TRBJ1-2	-	TGTGCCAGCAGTGCCAGACAGGGGAAGGATTATGGCTACACCTTC	CASSARQGKDYGYTF
-	TRBV27	TRBJ1-5	-	TGTGCCAGCAGCCTGGGCTGGGGGCAGGATCAGCCCCAGCATTTT	CASSLGWGQDQPQHF
TRBD1	TRBV30	TRBJ2-1	-	TGTGCCTGGAGCCTTCTAACAACAGGGGACAATGAGCAGTTCTTC	CAWSLLTTGDNEQFF
TRBD1	TRBV29-1	TRBJ1-1	once	TGCAGCGTAAAACAGGGGGCGAACACTGAAGCTTTCTTT	CSVKQGANTEAFF
TRBD1	TRBV14	TRBJ1-2	-	TGTGCCAGCAGCCTCGGACAGGATGTCTACACCTTC	CASSLGQDVYTF
-	TRBV11-2	TRBJ2-3	-	TGTGCCAGCGGCAACGGGGGAGGCAGCACAGATACGCAGTATTTT	CASGNGGGSTDTQYF
TRBD1	TRBV5-1	TRBJ2-7	many	TGCGCCAGCAGCAAGAGACAGGGGAACTACGAGCAGTACTTC	CASSKRQGNYEQYF
-	TRBV15	TRBJ1-5	-	TGTGCCACCAGCAGAGATGACGCAATCAATCAGCCCCAGCATTTT	CATSRDDAINQPQHF
-	TRBV7-9	TRBJ2-7	-	TGTGCCAGCAGCTTACTTGCACGCTACGAGCAGTACTTC	CASSLLARYEQYF
-	TRBV5-6	TRBJ2-2	-	TGTGCCAGCAGCTTGTACACCGGGGAGCTGTTTTTT	CASSLYTGELFF
-	TRBV6-6	TRBJ1-5	-	TGTGCCAGCAGGCCGGGGGTTAAGGCGCCCCAGCATTTT	CASRPGVKAPQHF
TRBD1	TRBV7-9	TRBJ1-5	few	TGTGCCAGCAGCTTGGGACAGGGAATACAGCCCCAGCATTTT	CASSLGQGIQPQHF
-	TRBV2	TRBJ2-7	-	TGTGCCAGCAGAGGGACGGAGGAAATCCTCTACGAGCAGTACTTC	CASRGTEEILYEQYF
TRBD2	TRBV6-5	TRBJ2-2	-	TGTGCCAGCAGTGGGAGGGGCGGAAAAACCGGGGAGCTGTTTTTT	CASSGRGGKTGELFF
-	TRBV7-9	TRBJ2-1	-	TGTGCCAGCAGCTTAGGGGCAGGAAACAATGAGCAGTTCTTC	CASSLGAGNNEQFF
-	TRBV5-5	TRBJ1-1	-	TGTGCCAGCACCACGACAGATATTAACACTGAAGCTTTCTTT	CASTTTDINTEAFF
-	TRBV6-5	TRBJ1-2	-	TGTGCCAGCAGCAAAAGAATTGGCTACACCTTC	CASSKRIGYTF
-	TRBV2	TRBJ1-1	-	TGTGCCAGCAGTGAAGGGGGGTCGGTGGGCGACACTGAAGCTTTCTTT	CASSEGGSVGDTEAFF
-	TRBV13	TRBJ1-1	few	TGTGCCAGCACTCCGAGTAGGGCGGGCACTGAAGCTTTCTTT	CASTPSRAGTEAFF
TRBD1	TRBV5-1	TRBJ2-7	-	TGCGCCAGCAGCTTGTGGGGACAGACCGCTAAGCAGTACTTC	CASSLWGQTAKQYF
-	TRBV30	TRBJ1-1	-	TGTGCCTGGAGTGTAGGACACGGACCTGAAGCTTTCTTT	CAWSVGHGPEAFF
TRBD1	TRBV4-1	TRBJ1-3	-	TGCGCCAGCAGCTGGGACAGGGGACAATCTGGAAACACCATATATTTT	CASSWDRGQSGNTIYF
-	TRBV20-1	TRBJ1-1	-	TGCAGTGCCTCCCCCTATGAAGCTTTCTTT	CSASPYEAFF
TRBD1	TRBV29-1	TRBJ2-1	few	TGCAGCGTTGGGGGGGTGGACAGGGCTTCGATCAATGAGCAGTTCTTC	CSVGGVDRASINEQFF
-	TRBV4-1	TRBJ1-1	-	TGCGCCAGCAGCCTAATAGCCCCGGGGAACACTGAAGCTTTCTTT	CASSLIAPGNTEAFF
-	TRBV30	TRBJ1-3	-	TGTGCCTGGAGAAAGGGTGACACCATATATTTT	CAWRKGDTIYF
-	TRBV20-1	TRBJ2-1	-	TGCAGTGCTAGTCGAGGTGAGCAGTTCTTC	CSASRGEQFF
-	TRBV6-5	TRBJ1-1	-	TGTGCCAGCAGTACGGGGCAGGGAGGTACTGAAGCTTTCTTT	CASSTGQGGTEAFF
-	TRBV29-1	TRBJ2-7	few	TGCAGCGGAAAAAGGGGGTACGAGCAGTACTTC	CSGKRGYEQYF
TRBD1	TRBV6-6	TRBJ1-1	once	TGTGCCAGCTACAGGGGCGGGAACACTGAAGCTTTCTTT	CASYRGGNTEAFF
-	TRBV27	TRBJ2-3	-	TGTGCCAGCAGTTTATCCCGGACTGGGACCACAGATACGCAGTATTTT	CASSLSRTGTTDTQYF
-	TRBV11-2	TRBJ2-5	-	TGTGCCAGCAGATCTACAGGGGAGACCCAGTACTTC	CASRSTGETQYF
-	TRBV25-1	TRBJ1-1	-	TGTGCCAGCAGCCCCAAGACAGGACAGAACACTGAAGCTTTCTTT	CASSPKTGQNTEAFF
-	TRBV13	TRBJ1-1	-	TGTGCCAGCAGCTTAGGCGTGGTGAACACTGAAGCTTTCTTT	CASSLGVVNTEAFF
-	TRBV30	TRBJ2-3	-	TGTGCCTGGAGACAAATGGGGGCGGATACGCAGTATTTT	CAWRQMGADTQYF
TRBD1	TRBV2	TRBJ1-2	-	TGTGCCACCACGGACAGGGACCTCTATGGCTACACCTTC	CATTDRDLYGYTF
TRBD1	TRBV13	TRBJ1-2	few	TGTGCCAGCAGCTTCGGAGGGGGCGGTGGCTACACCTTC	CASSFGGGGGYTF
-	TRBV13	TRBJ2-7	-	TGTGCCAGCAGCTCTGCGTTGGGGAATCCCTACGAGCAGTACTTC	CASSSALGNPYEQYF
TRBD1	TRBV5-1	TRBJ2-7	-	TGCGCCAGCAGCGCCCAACGCGACAGGGGCGTCTACGAGCAGTACTTC	CASSAQRDRGVYEQYF
-	TRBV7-8	TRBJ2-5	-	TGTGCCAGCAGCCGGGGGGCGGAGACCCAGTACTTC	CASSRGAETQYF
-	TRBV2	TRBJ1-5	-	TGTGCCAGCAGTGGGGGTCCAAATCAGCCCCAGCATTTT	CASSGGPNQPQHF
TRBD1	TRBV14	TRBJ2-1	-	TGTGCCAGCAGCCAAGATCTTGGACAGGGATCTCATGAGCAGTTCTTC	CASSQDLGQGSHEQFF
TRBD2	TRBV30	TRBJ2-5	-	TGTGCCTGGACCCCGGGACTAGCGGGGGGCTGGGAGACCCAGTACTTC	CAWTPGLAGGWETQYF
TRBD2	TRBV14	TRBJ2-7	few	TGTGCCAGCAGCCAAGATCTGGACGGGGGGTCCTCCTACGAGCAGTACTTC	CASSQDLDGGSSYEQYF
-	TRBV5-6	TRBJ1-2	-	TGTGCCAGCAGCTTGGGCGACAGGCCTCTCACCTTC	CASSLGDRPLTF
TRBD2	TRBV29-1	TRBJ2-7	-	TGCAGCGTTGAATCCGGGGGGAGCACCTACGAGCAGTACTTC	CSVESGGSTYEQYF
-	TRBV7-8	TRBJ2-3	-	TGTGCCAGCAGCTTAGGGGGGATCACAGATACGCAGTATTTT	CASSLGGITDTQYF
-	TRBV13	TRBJ2-5	-	TGTGCCAGCAGCTTAGGCAACCAAGAGACCCAGTACTTC	CASSLGNQETQYF